The sequence of this T cell receptor (beta chain) was determined in a study of cytomegalovirus exposure and HLA in healthy donors. Looking at the study overall: HLA-typed donors were the source of around 77 million unique TCRs held in an early data release. Findings of the study overall: In a later analysis, TCR association rates varied by HLA locus: DRB1 most, HLA-C fewest. A later analysis found common viral pathogens apparently linked to several of the most significant clusters.

With 60 Vbeta and 13 Jbeta primers, the PCR was carried out. In the authors' workflow: Approximately 9.9 million of some 80 million unique TCR beta chains were shared, per a later count. Profiling relied on immunoSEQ multiplex PCR, and the TCRdb table lists in-frame clones only, not all of them. That table supplies the V and J calls and clone size; D and trimming were determined from the DNA. Of 100,000 to 150,000 clones in the sample, around 80% were seen once. The CDR3 totals 15 residues. The germline CDR1 and CDR2 sequences are MNHNS and SASEGT. V lost 2 bases and J lost 4, with 14 bases in between. Worth noting for this clone: The antigen remains undetermined.

The chain carries TRBV6-1 and TRBJ1-1; weak D call: TRBD1 (5 bases). Material for sequencing was PBMCs. This sequence originates from a female donor in good health and CMV-seronegative. The CDR3 loop is CASSELGQFGTEAFF. The DNA of the CDR3 is TGTGCCAGCAGTGAATTGGGGCAGTTCGGCACTGAAGCTTTCTTT.